This TCR beta chain appears in the sequencing data of a study of cytomegalovirus exposure and HLA in healthy donors. Findings and caveats of the study: TCR beta V- and J-gene trimming was later associated with a missense DCLRE1C variant. Follow-up analysis seemed to connect common viral pathogens with several of the most significant clusters identified. It was confirmed in vitro that three of the CMV-associated chains were specific for CMV antigens.

Healthy bone marrow donors made up the donor group. Trimming at V came to 5 bases and at J to 4 bases, leaving 5 bases not matched to a gene. Germline V gene sequence: CDR1 SQVTM, CDR2 ANQGSEA. The CDR3 extends over 13 amino acids. A multiplex PCR was run with 60 Vbeta primers and 13 Jbeta primers. Only in-frame clones appear in the TCRdb table, and some are missing; sequencing was by immunoSEQ multiplex PCR. The sample includes around 130,000 clones, approximately 80% of them seen just once. About this clone itself: Its specificity is not known.

The sequenced material came from PBMCs. The genes are TRBV29-1 and TRBJ1-1, with 9 bases aligning to TRBD1. This sequence originates from a man aged 40-50 years in good health and CMV-seronegative. CDR3 nucleotide sequence: TGCAGCGTTCCTACAGGGGGCATCACTGAAGCTTTCTTT. Its protein is CSVPTGGITEAFF.